These 10 T cell receptor beta chains share one sample of origin, sequenced in a study of blood T cell repertoires in COVID-19. Repertoires were generated with immunoSEQ multiplex PCR, while TCRdb's copy carries only in-frame clones and drops some. The sample contains approximately 230,000 clones, about 83% of which appear only once. The material sequenced was peripheral blood. Source of these receptors: an elderly man with acute or convalescent COVID-19.

The chain recombines TRBV10-3 with TRBJ2-2, with D possibly TRBD2 on 6 matching bases. Germline CDR1 reads ENHRY; CDR2 reads SYGVKD. The CDR3 has 15 residues. The V end lost 3 bases, the J end lost 0 bases, and 8 bases lay between the germline ends. DNA for the CDR3: TGTGCCATCAGTGACGGAGGGACGAACACCGGGGAGCTGTTTTTT. Translation: CAISDGGTNTGELFF.

The chain is built from TRBV2 and TRBJ1-5, with D unresolved. The V gene lost 1 base and the J gene lost 0 bases, with 7 bases spanning the gap. In germline, CDR1 is SNHLY, CDR2 FYNNEI. This CDR3 comprises 15 residues. The CDR3 nucleotides read TGTGCCAGCAGTGAAGAGGGAGATAGCAATCAGCCCCAGCATTTT. Its translation is CASSEEGDSNQPQHF.

The V call is TRBV6-1, the J call TRBJ2-3; no clear D. This CDR3 comprises 13 residues. Trimming took 2 bases from V and 7 from J, leaving 10 bases between them. In germline, CDR1 is MNHNS, CDR2 SASEGT. The CDR3 loop is CASSESPVNTQYF. The CDR3 DNA reads as TGTGCCAGCAGTGAAAGCCCGGTGAATACGCAGTATTTT.

The chain couples TRBV18 to TRBJ1-2; 9 nucleotides align to TRBD1. The germline CDR1 and CDR2 sequences are KGHSH and LQKENI. The V segment lost 3 bases and the J segment 6 bases; nucleotides outside the gene matches: 5. The CDR3 is made up of 14 amino acids. The CDR3 region is CASSPLQGADGYTF. The CDR3 coding sequence is TGTGCCAGCTCACCGTTACAGGGGGCCGATGGCTACACCTTC.

CDR3 nucleotides: TGCGCCAGCAGCTTCGACGGGACAGGGGCGAACGGGGAGCTGTTTTTT. It is translated as CASSFDGTGANGELFF. The chain carries TRBV5-1 and TRBJ2-2; 10 bases align to TRBD1. From germline, CDR1 is SGHRS and CDR2 YFSETQ. The CDR3 totals 16 residues. The J segment lost 7 bases and the V segment lost 2 bases, leaving 8 bases of the junction unmatched.

This chain uses TRBV14 with TRBJ1-2; 12 nucleotides match TRBD1. This CDR3 has 16 residues. Trimming took 8 bases from V and 3 from J; bases not matched to a gene: 10. Germline V gene data show CDR1 as SGHDN and CDR2 as FVKESK. The CDR3 DNA reads as TGTGCCAGCCAGGGGACAGGGGGCGCCTTGGACTATGGCTACACCTTC. It codes for CASQGTGGALDYGYTF.

V usage is TRBV27 and J usage is TRBJ1-6; possible D gene TRBD1, 6 bases. The CDR3 has 14 amino acids. Trimming cost V 3 bases and J 11 bases, with 14 bases left between them. Germline CDR1 MNHEY, CDR2 SMNVEV (reference sequence). The CDR3 DNA sequence: TGTGCCAGCAGTTTCATCAGGGGAAGACCACCCCTCCACTTT. It translates to CASSFIRGRPPLHF.

The genes are TRBV12-3 or TRBV12-4 and TRBJ2-7; D gene uncertain. The CDR3 consists of 11 residues. The ends were cut back, 6 bases at V and 3 bases at J, with 6 bases in the middle. Here the CDR3 reads CASSQFYEQYF. DNA for the CDR3: TGTGCCAGCAGCCAGTTCTACGAGCAGTACTTC.

The chain combines TRBV6-1 with TRBJ1-1, with a possible D match to TRBD1 (5 bases). The V and J ends lost 1 base and 5 bases respectively, with 14 bases between them. The CDR3 contains 15 residues. Germline CDR1 is MNHNS and CDR2 is SASEGT. CDR3 DNA sequence: TGTGCCAGCAGTGAAGGGCCGGGGGTCTCGACTGAAGCTTTCTTT. This encodes CASSEGPGVSTEAFF.

The chain has TRBV29-1 and TRBJ2-7; D may be TRBD1 (6 bases). The CDR3 is 11 amino acids. Trimming pared 7 bases from V and 3 bases from J, leaving 10 bases between. The germline V gene has CDR1 SQVTM and CDR2 ANQGSEA. The CDR3 loop is CSAGTFYEQYF. In DNA, the CDR3 is TGCAGCGCCGGGACATTCTACGAGCAGTACTTC.